This TCR beta chain was profiled in a study of regulatory T cells in long-lasting Graves disease. Germline loops: CDR1 DFQATT, CDR2 SNEGSKA (reference sequence). CDR3 length: 13 residues. Losses at the gene ends were 6 bases for V and 17 bases for J; bases not matched to a gene: 15. Time point reported: persistent/refractory GD, antithyroid drugs over 5 years with positive TRAb. Generation of the TCR library employed RNA extracted from PBMCs. In its sample, this clonotype was seen many times. What it binds is unknown. Study results and limitations: Persistent disease favored TRBV28, TRBJ1-2 and TRBJ2-5.

For TCR beta, libraries came from iRepertoire HTBI primers and Arm-PCR of CDR3 regions. TCRdb itself ran the multiplex PCR reads through MiXCR, one entry per CDR3 protein. Found here are around 400,000 distinct CDR3 sequences, 20% to 25% of them singletons; the top ten hold around an eighth. The sequencing used peripheral blood mononuclear cells (PBMCs), collected when the disease was refractory, from a patient treated with antithyroid drugs. The sequence was collected from a female donor with Graves disease. V is TRBV20-1 and J is TRBJ1-4, with 10 bases aligning to TRBD1. CDR3 nucleotide sequence: TGCAGTGCCGGACCGGGACAGGGGACTAGCTCCTTTTTT. Translation gives CSAGPGQGTSSFF.